These 20 T cell receptor beta chains came from one sample sequenced in a study of vaccination and CD4 T cells after COVID-19 (dated by TCRdb to between 2021 and 2024). No antigen is known for these receptors. The sample's treatment or condition, from its label and the paper: approximately nine-day PBMC culture with coronavirus spike peptide pools or control peptides (ViraFEST assay). CD4+ T cells from unexposed donors were collected before the COVID-19 pandemic (2011-2018). Libraries were built with PCR. The listed sequencing device is Illumina iSeq 100. DNA from cultured CD4+ T cells was subjected to TCR sequencing with the Oncomine TCR Beta short-read assay at the Johns Hopkins FTIC core. The public sequencing data were trimmed at Q25 with fastp and processed into clonotypes with MiXCR by TCRdb, which kept only in-frame beta chains. Rows with a matching CDR3 protein are joined into one entry that keeps the most common DNA and genes. The sample records more than 6,000 distinct CDR3 sequences, approximately 52% of which are singletons. The ten largest clones add up to about 25% of the sample.

Sequencing was carried out using CD4+ T cells from blood, cultured in vitro. Receptors originate from a human donor in good health.

This clonotype has a handful of counts. V and J are TRBV27 and TRBJ1-5; maybe TRBD1 (5 bases). The CDR3 runs 16 residues. Germline assignment: CDR1 MNHEY and CDR2 SMNVEV (reference sequence). Trimming stripped 1 base from V and 6 bases from J, with 16 bases between. The CDR3 DNA reads TGTGCCAGCAGTTTATTGGTAACAGGTCAACCTCAGCCCCAGCATTTT. Encoded protein: CASSLLVTGQPQPQHF.

In this sample, this clonotype turned up once. The CDR3, as DNA: TGTGCCAGCAGTTTATGGGGTCGGGGCCAGCCCCAGCATTTT. It encodes CASSLWGRGQPQHF. The V and J genes are TRBV12-3 or TRBV12-4 and TRBJ1-5; TRBD1 might be the D (5 bases). With 2 bases removed from V and 7 bases from J, the gap between germline ends came to 12 bases. This CDR3 contains 14 residues.

This clonotype turned up a few times. This rearrangement joins TRBV4-2 to TRBJ2-7; D may be TRBD1 (7 bases). The CDR3 has 15 amino acids. V lost 1 base and J lost 2, with 12 bases in between. Germline V gene data show CDR1 as LGHNA and CDR2 as YNFKEQ. The CDR3 spells CASSQGQGGPYEQYF. The CDR3 DNA is TGTGCCAGCAGCCAAGGGCAGGGGGGCCCCTACGAGCAGTACTTC.

In its sample, this clonotype ranks as large. The chain employs TRBV20-1 and TRBJ2-7, with D perhaps assigned TRBD1 or TRBD2 (5 bases each). The germline V gene encodes CDR1 DFQATT and CDR2 SNEGSKA (reference sequence). This CDR3 has 13 amino acids. V dropped 5 bases and J dropped 0 bases, with 11 bases sitting between them. The CDR3 protein is CSAPGTYSYEQYF. The CDR3 bases are TGCAGTGCTCCCGGGACGTACTCCTACGAGCAGTACTTC.

A note on this clonotype: Compared with germline, one end of the junction differs, possibly owing to a read error. This chain joins TRBV5-8 and TRBJ1-5, with 9 nucleotides matching TRBD1. CDR3 size: 17 residues. From germline, CDR1 is SGHTS and CDR2 YDEGEE. CDR3 sequence: CTSSLVAGTGSNQPQHF. For the CDR3, the DNA is TGTACCAGCAGCCTGGTCGCCGGGACAGGGAGCAATCAGCCCCAGCATTTT.

This clonotype showed up just a few times. This chain's CDR3 is CASSPGALNTEAFF. CDR3 coding DNA: TGTGCCAGCAGCCCTGGGGCCCTGAACACTGAAGCTTTCTTT. V is TRBV28 and J is TRBJ1-1, with D maybe TRBD1 (5 bases). V was clipped by 6 bases and J by 0 bases, with 11 bases between them. This CDR3 is 14 amino acids long. Germline CDR1 reads MDHEN; CDR2 reads SYDVKM.

There are a few counts of this clonotype. The chain employs TRBV6-5 and TRBJ1-2; no clear D. The CDR3 runs 13 residues. Germline V gives CDR1 MNHEY, CDR2 SVGAGI. Trimming removed 3 bases at V and 4 bases at J, with 9 bases between. The CDR3 DNA follows: TGTGCCAGCAGTTATGCAGGATCCTATGGCTACACCTTC. Protein sequence: CASSYAGSYGYTF.

V and J are TRBV27 and TRBJ1-2; D unclear. Germline V lookup: CDR1 MNHEY, CDR2 SMNVEV (reference sequence). The germline V and J ends were trimmed by 6 bases and 0 bases, with 14 bases remaining between them. The CDR3 has 15 amino acids. The DNA for the CDR3 is TGTGCCAGCAGCCCCATAGGAGCGACTAACTATGGCTACACCTTC. This encodes CASSPIGATNYGYTF.

This clonotype showed up just once. J is TRBJ2-7 and V is TRBV4-1, with 10 bases fitting TRBD2. Germline V gene data show CDR1 as MGHRA and CDR2 as YSYEKL. This CDR3 comprises 18 residues. V was clipped by 3 bases and J by 1 base; unmatched bases: 12. The CDR3 DNA sequence: TGCGCCAGCAGCCACCACTCGACTAGCGGGCAGGCGTCCTACGAGCAGTACTTC. Translation gives CASSHHSTSGQASYEQYF.

This clonotype is a singleton in its sample. The chain combines TRBV5-1 with TRBJ2-7; D may be TRBD1 or TRBD2 (5 bases each). This CDR3 has 15 amino acids. Between the trimmed V and J ends, which lost 4 bases and 6 bases, there was a span of 20 bases. Germline CDR1 SGHRS, CDR2 YFSETQ. In DNA, the CDR3 is TGCGCCAGCAGCCCAGGGTCGGGGTCCACTTCCGAGCAGTACTTC. It yields the protein CASSPGSGSTSEQYF.

This chain uses TRBV19 with TRBJ1-6; no reliable D call. Germline V lookup: CDR1 LNHDA, CDR2 SQIVND (reference sequence). V lost 3 bases and J lost 9, with 15 bases in between. The CDR3 is 15 amino acids. The CDR3, as DNA: TGTGCCAGTAGTATGGGCCAGGCCAGTGTTTCACCCCTCCACTTT. Translating it yields CASSMGQASVSPLHF.

The gene calls are TRBV7-9 and TRBJ1-5; D is possibly TRBD1 (5 bases). The germline CDR1 and CDR2 sequences are SEHNR and FQNEAQ (reference sequence). Trimming cost V 4 bases and J 5 bases, with 18 bases left between them. The CDR3 loop spans 16 amino acids. CDR3: CASSSATPVGDQPQHF. DNA of the CDR3: TGTGCCAGCAGCTCCGCGACCCCGGTAGGGGATCAGCCCCAGCATTTT.

In this sample, this clonotype turned up a few times. The chain carries TRBV7-8 and TRBJ1-5; TRBD1 agrees at 11 bases. The junction had 3 bases not matched to a gene; V was cut back by 8 bases and J by 3 bases. The CDR3 totals 14 residues. Germline values: CDR1 SGHVS, CDR2 FQNEAQ. For the CDR3, the DNA is TGTGCCAGCTCGGGACAGGGGGTCAATCAGCCCCAGCATTTT. Translation: CASSGQGVNQPQHF.

The V gene is TRBV11-3, the J gene TRBJ1-1, with TRBD1 matching over 9 bases. The V segment lost 5 bases and the J segment 5 bases; nucleotides outside the gene matches: 12. The germline gives CDR1 SGHNT, CDR2 YENEEA. This CDR3 contains 16 residues. The CDR3 DNA sequence: TGTGCCAGCAGCAACTCCGTGGGGACAGGGAAGACTGAAGCTTTCTTT. This gives the protein CASSNSVGTGKTEAFF.

This chain links TRBV20-1 with TRBJ2-5; D may be TRBD1 (5 bases). The V gene lost 1 base and the J gene lost 4 bases, with 13 bases spanning the gap. There are 14 residues in the CDR3. Per the germline V gene, CDR1 is DFQATT and CDR2 is SNEGSKA (reference sequence). The CDR3 is CSARGVAQGETQYF. The CDR3, as DNA: TGCAGTGCTAGAGGTGTGGCCCAGGGAGAGACCCAGTACTTC.

The chain recombines TRBV20-1 with TRBJ2-7; a weak D match, TRBD2 (6 bases). There are 12 residues in the CDR3. Trimming shortened V by 6 bases and J by 4 bases, and 13 bases separated the two germline ends. Germline-derived CDR1 and CDR2 are DFQATT and SNEGSKA (reference sequence). CDR3 amino acids: CSAARGTYEQYF. CDR3 DNA sequence: TGCAGTGCAGCAAGAGGGACTTACGAGCAGTACTTC.

The gene calls are TRBV28 and TRBJ1-3; D unclear. The CDR3 loop spans 15 amino acids. Trimming took 3 bases from V and 5 from J, leaving 14 bases between them. CDR1 MDHEN and CDR2 SYDVKM come from the germline V gene. The CDR3 coding sequence is TGTGCCAGCAGTTTCGGTAGTCCCGGGCGAAACACCATATATTTT. It encodes CASSFGSPGRNTIYF. The full variable domain, in which reference TRBV28 and TRBJ1-3 provide the parts outside the CDR3, is DVKVTQSSRYLVKRTGEKVFLECVQDMDHENMFWYRQDPGLGLRLIYFSYDVKMKEKGDIPEGYSVSREKKERFSLILESASTNQTSMYLCASSFGSPGRNTIYFGEGSWLTVV.

The V call is TRBV7-2, the J call TRBJ2-2, with no clear D. V lost 1 base to trimming and J lost 4 bases, with 4 bases between them. Germline V gene sequence: CDR1 SGHTA, CDR2 FQGNSA. The CDR3 spans 13 residues. The CDR3 region has the DNA TGTGCCAGCAGCTTAGATGGCACCGGGGAGCTGTTTTTT. This encodes CASSLDGTGELFF.

The V call is TRBV6-1, the J call TRBJ1-1, with D possibly being TRBD1 (5 bases). The ends were cut back, 6 bases at V and 4 bases at J, with 9 bases in the middle. CDR1 is MNHNS, CDR2 SASEGT, per germline. This CDR3 has 12 amino acids. CDR3 bases: TGTGCCAGCAGCCAGGGAGCCACTGAAGCTTTCTTT. This encodes CASSQGATEAFF.

As DNA, the CDR3 is TGTGCCAGCAGCCGACTGAAAGGACAGAAGAACACTGAAGCTTTCTTT. The encoded protein is CASSRLKGQKNTEAFF. This sequence joins TRBV27 and TRBJ1-1, with D maybe TRBD1 (6 bases). V lost 6 bases and J lost 1, with 18 bases in between. CDR1 and CDR2 (germline): MNHEY, SMNVEV (reference sequence). The CDR3 length is 16 residues.